This T cell receptor (beta chain) was sequenced in a study of blood T cells in healthy people across ages (dated by TCRdb to 2013 to 2016). Notes on the research overall: In model experiments, template switching captured roughly one uniquely barcoded TCR beta cDNA molecule for every two T cells. Age-related changes in TCR beta repertoire diversity were measured in the study by deep sequencing normalized with unique cDNA molecular identifiers. The donors were split into four age groups: young (average 16 years), middle-aged (about 40), aged (over 55) and long-lived (about 74). To avoid experimental bias, donors of different ages were distributed randomly across sequencing lanes. Two additional independent replicas of 1 million unique cDNA reads from the same blood draw were analyzed for two donors (one aged 18 to 30 and one aged 80 or older).

The CDR3 numbers 13 residues from cysteine through phenylalanine. Only the CDR3 DNA stays, 39 bases, in frame from base 1. Reading the germline V gene gives CDR1 SGDLS and CDR2 YYNGEE. V is clipped by 0 bases and J by 11 bases, and the sequence between their germline boundaries is 14 bases long. The library relied on 5' RACE. TCRdb names Illumina HiSeq 2500 as the instrument used. The second PCR ran for roughly 7 to 11 cycles and used a J-beta primer mix along with a sample-barcoded 5' primer. Each TCR beta cDNA molecule received a unique molecular identifier from a template-switch 5' adaptor carrying 12 random nucleotides. At least 2.5 million CDR3-containing paired-end reads were obtained from each sample. First-strand cDNA was synthesized from all RNA with the Mint cDNA synthesis kit, primed by a TRBC-specific oligonucleotide. Following uracil-DNA glycosylase treatment, all cDNA underwent a first 18-cycle PCR with the universal primers M1SS and BC2_uni_R. As for the authors' bioinformatics: For normalization, 1 million high-quality reads were randomly selected from each sample, with every read carrying a distinct molecular identifier. Instead of being binned into consensus sequences, reads that shared molecular identifiers were thrown out. MiTCR, with a Q25 quality threshold and the strictest error-elimination algorithm, was used for CDR3 identification, clonotype clustering and error correction. A nonparametric unseen species model using Euler transformation provided a lower-bound estimate of total TCR beta diversity. In-frame beta chains were kept once TCRdb had trimmed the public reads at Q25 with fastp and called clones with MiXCR. Each CDR3 protein appears once, grouped with its most common genes and DNA. These V and J calls originate from TCRdb's pipeline instead of the authors' own analysis. This sample has hundreds of thousands of distinct CDR3 sequences in its table, and around 49% of those were observed once. The ten top clones hold around a third of the sample.

Overall study outcomes, separate from this receptor: Since profiling was done on bulk unsorted PBMCs, naive and antigen-experienced compartments could not be conclusively compared. Estimates of total diversity based on one million sequenced T cells were regarded as lower bounds and as underestimates. Compared with the aged group, more naive CD4+ T cells, fewer expanded clones and increased TCR diversity were shown by the long-lived group, suggesting age selection. Because the CMV infection status of the donors was unknown, age-related changes in expanded clonotypes may potentially have been confounded. Observed TCR beta diversity correlated strongly with the percentage of naive T cells measured by flow cytometry. Observed TCR beta diversity per million T cells fell roughly linearly with age, and a significant reduction was already apparent by age approximately 40.

Systemically healthy Caucasian individuals from Russia, some 36 in total and aged roughly 6 to 100 years, were included as donors. Each donor gave about 9.2 milliliters of peripheral blood, drawn into EDTA-treated Vacutainer tubes. PBMCs were isolated by Ficoll-Paque density-gradient centrifugation, with at least 7 million obtained per sample. Trizol reagent was used to extract total RNA from the PBMCs, yielding at least 6 micrograms per sample. For every donor, flow cytometry on a PBMC aliquot measured the percentage of naive CD45RAhigh/CD27high T cells. Note on this clonotype: It has no known antigen specificity. The sample holds no much larger clone one base away, and base qualities are not on file.

Recombination linked TRBV9 to TRBJ1-2; the D gene remains uncertain. The sample taken for sequencing was blood. The sequence derives from a woman in her fifties or sixties in good health. The DNA sequence is as follows: TGTGCCAGCAGCGTAGACCAGGCCGAGCGTTACACCTTC. Protein translation: CASSVDQAERYTF.